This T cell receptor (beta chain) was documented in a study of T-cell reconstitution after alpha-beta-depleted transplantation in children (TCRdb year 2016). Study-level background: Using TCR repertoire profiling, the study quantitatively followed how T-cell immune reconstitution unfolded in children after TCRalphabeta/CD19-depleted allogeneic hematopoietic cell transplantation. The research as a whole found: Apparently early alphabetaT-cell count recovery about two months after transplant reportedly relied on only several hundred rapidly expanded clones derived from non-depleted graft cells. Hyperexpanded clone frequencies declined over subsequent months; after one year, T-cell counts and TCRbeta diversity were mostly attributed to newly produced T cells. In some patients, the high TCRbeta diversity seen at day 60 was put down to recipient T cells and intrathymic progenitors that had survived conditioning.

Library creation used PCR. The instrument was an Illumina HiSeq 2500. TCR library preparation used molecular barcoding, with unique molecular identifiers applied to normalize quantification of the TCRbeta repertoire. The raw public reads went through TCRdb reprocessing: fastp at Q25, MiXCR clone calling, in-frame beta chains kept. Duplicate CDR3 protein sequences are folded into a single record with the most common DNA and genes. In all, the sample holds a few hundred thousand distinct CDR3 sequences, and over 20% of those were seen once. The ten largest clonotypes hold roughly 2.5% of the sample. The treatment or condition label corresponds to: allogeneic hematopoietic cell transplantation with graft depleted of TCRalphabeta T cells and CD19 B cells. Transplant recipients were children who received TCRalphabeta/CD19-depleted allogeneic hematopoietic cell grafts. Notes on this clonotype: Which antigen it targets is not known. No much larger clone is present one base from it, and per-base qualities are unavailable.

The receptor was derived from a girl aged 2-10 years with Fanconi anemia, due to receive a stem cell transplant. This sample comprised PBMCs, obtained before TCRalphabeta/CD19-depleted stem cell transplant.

The CDR3 reads CRSRTLATDTQYF. The nucleotides read TGCAGGAGTAGGACCTTGGCCACAGATACGCAGTATTTT. The V and J genes are TRBV20-1 and TRBJ2-3, with no reliable assignment of the D segment. Reading from cysteine to phenylalanine, the CDR3 counts 13 amino acids. This entry keeps only the CDR3 DNA: 39 bases, framed from base 1. According to the germline V gene (reference sequence), CDR1 reads DFQATT and CDR2 reads SNEGSKA.